This entry lists 29 T cell receptor beta chains sequenced from one sample in a study of OX40 agonist ivuxolimab in advanced cancers. Assay: immunoSEQ multiplex PCR; the TCRdb copy retains only in-frame clones and omits some. Here the sample spans some 50,000 clones, more than 85% being singletons. The sequencing here drew on CD4+ or CD8+ T cells sorted from blood, taken in a trial of the OX40 agonist ivuxolimab. The receptors originated from an adult with an advanced solid tumor such as melanoma, head and neck, liver or kidney cancer.

The chain is built from TRBV4-1 and TRBJ2-7; 9 bases line up with TRBD2. This CDR3 has 17 amino acids. CDR1 and CDR2 from the germline V gene are MGHRA and YSYEKL. The V segment lost 1 base and the J segment 4 bases; nucleotides outside the gene matches: 11. The CDR3 coding sequence is TGCGCCAGCAGCCAAGGGGGTGGGCTAGCGGGAACGTACGAGCAGTACTTC. It yields the protein CASSQGGGLAGTYEQYF.

J is TRBJ1-2 and V is TRBV10-3; 7 bases agree with TRBD1. The germline CDR1 and CDR2 sequences are ENHRY and SYGVKD. V gave up 6 bases and J gave up 0 bases; unmatched junction bases: 10. The CDR3 spans 16 residues. CDR3 sequence: CAIRGQERPTNYGYTF. The CDR3, as DNA: TGTGCCATCAGAGGACAGGAGAGGCCCACTAACTATGGCTACACCTTC.

The chain combines TRBV4-1 with TRBJ2-1, with TRBD2 identical over 7 bases. The CDR3 loop spans 15 amino acids. After removal of 0 bases from V and 8 bases from J, the junction contained 7 bases not matched to a gene. Germline V gives CDR1 MGHRA, CDR2 YSYEKL. The CDR3: CASSQDPTSMDEQFF. The CDR3 DNA follows: TGCGCCAGCAGCCAAGATCCGACTAGCATGGATGAGCAGTTCTTC.

The rearrangement joins TRBV14 to TRBJ1-2; possibly TRBD1 for D (6 bases). Germline loops: CDR1 SGHDN, CDR2 FVKESK. The CDR3 length is 13 residues. V shed 4 bases and J shed 3 bases, with 9 bases lying between them. CDR3: CASSPQGYYGYTF. CDR3 nucleotides: TGTGCCAGCAGCCCTCAGGGGTACTATGGCTACACCTTC.

V is TRBV9 and J is TRBJ1-4, with TRBD1 identical over 7 bases. The CDR3 has 15 residues. Losses at the gene ends were 3 bases for V and 1 base for J; bases not matched to a gene: 3. Germline CDR1 reads SGDLS; CDR2 reads YYNGEE. The CDR3 spells CASSARQGTNEKLFF. The CDR3 DNA is TGTGCCAGCAGCGCCCGACAGGGAACTAATGAAAAACTGTTTTTT.

The rearrangement joins TRBV19 to TRBJ1-2, with D unresolved. This CDR3 spans 12 amino acids. The germline V gene encodes CDR1 LNHDA and CDR2 SQIVND (reference sequence). Trimming removed 3 bases from V and 2 bases from J, with 4 bases in between. The CDR3 sequence is CASSIDNYGYTF. CDR3 DNA sequence: TGTGCCAGTAGTATCGACAACTATGGCTACACCTTC.

This chain joins TRBV2 and TRBJ1-2; TRBD1 might be the D (5 bases). This CDR3 has 14 amino acids. V shed 0 bases and J shed 4 bases, with 9 bases lying between them. Germline V gene lookup returns CDR1 SNHLY and CDR2 FYNNEI. CDR3 residues: CASSEATAIYGYTF. Written as DNA, the CDR3 is TGTGCCAGCAGTGAAGCGACAGCAATCTATGGCTACACCTTC.

The table lists this clone with a count of one. The CDR3 nucleotides read TGTGCCAGCAGCTCCCCGGGCAGGGTAGTAGGTGGACGGTACGAGCAGTACTTC. Translating gives CASSSPGRVVGGRYEQYF. J is TRBJ2-7 and V is TRBV5-6; maybe TRBD1 (5 bases). The CDR3 spans 18 residues. V was pared by 3 bases and J by 4 bases, with 26 bases between. Germline assignment: CDR1 SGHDT and CDR2 YYEEEE.

The chain recombines TRBV19 with TRBJ2-7, with D maybe TRBD2 (6 bases). Trimming took off 3 bases at V and 3 bases at J, with 12 bases between the two ends. Germline-derived CDR1 and CDR2 are LNHDA and SQIVND (reference sequence). The CDR3 has 14 residues. CDR3: CASSIRELGYEQYF. For the CDR3, the DNA is TGTGCCAGTAGTATTCGGGAGTTAGGCTACGAGCAGTACTTC. Full variable domain (missing parts from reference TRBV19 and TRBJ2-7): DGGITQSPKYLFRKEGQNVTLSCEQNLNHDAMYWYRQDPGQGLRLIYYSQIVNDFQKGDIAEGYSVSREKKESFPLTVTSAQKNPTAFYLCASSIRELGYEQYFGPGTRLTVT.

The rearrangement links TRBV5-1 to TRBJ1-6, with a tentative D call TRBD1 (6 bases). This CDR3 has 16 residues. Trimming removed 0 bases from V and 4 bases from J, with 11 bases in between. Germline-derived CDR1 and CDR2 are SGHRS and YFSETQ. The CDR3, as DNA: TGCGCCAGCAGCTTGGAGGGGGTCGGTTATAATTCACCCCTCCACTTT. The encoded protein is CASSLEGVGYNSPLHF.

The V call is TRBV6-5, the J call TRBJ2-1; D might be TRBD2 (5 bases). This CDR3 is 15 amino acids long. Germline V gene data show CDR1 as MNHEY and CDR2 as SVGAGI. Trimming left V 6 bases short and J 0 bases short, with 12 bases between. CDR3 nucleotide sequence: TGTGCCAGCAGACCCGGGGTGAGCTCCTACAATGAGCAGTTCTTC. Its protein is CASRPGVSSYNEQFF.

This rearrangement joins TRBV11-2 to TRBJ2-5; no clear D gene. Germline V gene data show CDR1 as SGHAT and CDR2 as FQNNGV. The CDR3 has 11 residues. V lost 8 bases and J 4 bases, leaving 8 bases between the germline ends. CDR3 loop: CASASLETQYF. The CDR3 DNA is TGTGCCAGCGCCTCGCTAGAGACCCAGTACTTC.

This clone was picked up a small number of times. The chain carries TRBV5-6 and TRBJ2-7; D gene unclear. Germline values: CDR1 SGHDT, CDR2 YYEEEE. The CDR3 extends over 12 amino acids. Trimming left V 0 bases short and J 6 bases short, with 7 bases between. CDR3 sequence (DNA): TGTGCCAGCAGCTTGGCATCCCTCGAGCAGTACGTC. Translation gives CASSLASLEQYV.

The chain combines TRBV5-6 with TRBJ1-1; perhaps TRBD1 as D (5 bases). The CDR3 sequence is 16 residues long. Germline V gene data show CDR1 as SGHDT and CDR2 as YYEEEE. Trimming stripped 2 bases from V and 4 bases from J, with 18 bases between. The CDR3 region has the DNA TGTGCCAGCAGCTTAGTTCACCGGGGCTGGGGCACTGAAGCTTTCTTT. As protein: CASSLVHRGWGTEAFF.

The chain uses TRBV9 and TRBJ2-7; D possibly uses TRBD1 or TRBD2 (6 bases each). CDR1 and CDR2 (germline): SGDLS, YYNGEE. V was shortened by 3 bases and J by 6 bases, with 19 bases between the two germline ends. This CDR3 spans 15 amino acids. The CDR3 protein is CASSAVGDIGSEQYF. The CDR3 coding sequence is TGTGCCAGCAGCGCCGTCGGGGACATCGGGAGCGAGCAGTACTTC.

The chain carries TRBV6-1 and TRBJ2-7; 7 positions agree with TRBD1. Germline loops: CDR1 MNHNS, CDR2 SASEGT. The CDR3 totals 16 residues. With V trimmed by 2 bases and J by 0 bases, 7 bases remained unmatched. The CDR3 protein is CASSELHGTVSYEQYV. The CDR3 DNA reads TGTGCCAGCAGTGAACTTCATGGGACAGTCTCCTACGAGCAGTACGTC.

The V call is TRBV10-3, the J call TRBJ2-3; 7 bases are a match to TRBD2. This CDR3 region has 15 residues. Germline V gives CDR1 ENHRY, CDR2 SYGVKD. Trimming removed 6 bases from V and 2 bases from J; junction bases left unmatched: 8. DNA of the CDR3: TGTGCCATCAGGGCCTCAGCGGGATCCACAGATACGCAGTATTTT. Its translation: CAIRASAGSTDTQYF.

The chain couples TRBV27 to TRBJ2-7; no clear D. The CDR3 loop spans 14 amino acids. Trimming took off 5 bases at V and 6 bases at J, with 17 bases between the two ends. Germline values: CDR1 MNHEY, CDR2 SMNVEV (reference sequence). CDR3 loop: CASSPQTPAAEQYF. The CDR3 nucleotides read TGTGCCAGCAGTCCCCAGACTCCCGCCGCCGAGCAGTACTTC.

This chain links TRBV4-3 with TRBJ2-2; tentatively, D is TRBD2 (6 bases). Per the germline V gene, CDR1 is LGHNA and CDR2 is YSLEER. The CDR3 spans 16 residues. V shed 1 base and J shed 6 bases, with 15 bases lying between them. Written as DNA, the CDR3 is TGCGCCAGCAGCCAAGGGTCTAGCGCAACTTCCGGGGAGCTGTTTTTT. Protein: CASSQGSSATSGELFF.

This chain connects TRBV10-1 to TRBJ1-4; 9 bases match TRBD1. The CDR3 has 17 amino acids. V shed 7 bases, J shed 7 bases, and the junction held 16 bases outside the gene matches. The V gene's germline CDR1 is WNHNN and CDR2 SYGVQD (reference sequence). This CDR3 is CASTDRDREGVGEKLFF. The DNA of the CDR3 is TGCGCCAGCACCGACCGGGACAGGGAGGGAGTCGGTGAAAAACTGTTTTTT.

V is TRBV23-1 and J is TRBJ2-1; possibly TRBD1 for D (5 bases). TRBV23-1 qualifies as an ORF whose function is uncertain. The CDR3 sequence is 14 residues long. Trimming stripped 3 bases from V and 8 bases from J, with 14 bases between. The CDR3 sequence: CASSHTPGNHEQFF. CDR3 nucleotides: TGCGCCAGCAGTCACACCCCAGGGAACCATGAGCAGTTCTTC.

This sequence joins TRBV9 and TRBJ2-1; D is unresolved. The V and J ends lost 0 bases and 5 bases respectively, with 9 bases between them. The germline V gene has CDR1 SGDLS and CDR2 YYNGEE. The CDR3 totals 14 residues. The CDR3 DNA reads as TGTGCCAGCAGCGTAGAGGAGATCGACAATGAGCAGTTCTTC. Residues: CASSVEEIDNEQFF.

The V and J genes are TRBV2 and TRBJ2-1; D ambiguous. CDR1 SNHLY and CDR2 FYNNEI come from the germline V gene. V lost 7 bases and J 9 bases, leaving 10 bases between the germline ends. CDR3 length equals 11 residues. CDR3 region: CASTLGPEQFF. The DNA of the CDR3 is TGTGCCAGCACCCTAGGTCCTGAGCAGTTCTTC.

The CDR3, as DNA: TGTGCCAGCAGTCCTACCCAAAGGAACACTGAAGCTTTCTTT. Translating it yields CASSPTQRNTEAFF. V is TRBV6-5 and J is TRBJ1-1, with unresolved D. The germline V gene has CDR1 MNHEY and CDR2 SVGAGI. The germline V and J ends were trimmed by 5 bases and 1 base, with 11 bases remaining between them. The CDR3 sequence is 14 residues long.

CDR3 bases: TGTGCCAGCAGCCCCGGGACTAGCGAAATGACCGGGGAGCTGTTTTTT. It encodes CASSPGTSEMTGELFF. This chain connects TRBV9 to TRBJ2-2, with TRBD2 identical over 10 bases. The CDR3 is made up of 16 amino acids. V trimming: 4 bases; J trimming: 5 bases; junction bases outside the gene matches: 8. CDR1 is SGDLS, CDR2 YYNGEE, per germline.

This chain links TRBV7-9 with TRBJ1-2; D gene ambiguous. The V and J ends lost 1 base and 4 bases respectively, with 10 bases between them. This CDR3 contains 14 residues. Germline CDR1 is SEHNR and CDR2 is FQNEAQ (reference sequence). The CDR3 protein is CASSLEYLLYGYTF. For the CDR3, the DNA is TGTGCCAGCAGCTTAGAATACCTTCTCTATGGCTACACCTTC.

The chain links TRBV25-1 to TRBJ2-1; D remains unclear. V was clipped by 6 bases and J by 5 bases, with 14 bases between them. The CDR3 totals 14 residues. Germline CDR1 and CDR2: MGHDK and SYGVNS. This CDR3 reads CASSRVATHNEQFF. The CDR3 DNA is TGTGCCAGCAGCCGGGTTGCGACTCACAATGAGCAGTTCTTC.

The genes are TRBV6-5 and TRBJ2-7; 10 positions agree with TRBD1. V lost 5 bases and J lost 3; bases outside the gene matches: 7. CDR1 and CDR2 (germline): MNHEY, SVGAGI. This CDR3 spans 15 amino acids. The DNA for the CDR3 is TGTGCCAGCAGTGGACAGGGGGAGGGTTTCTACGAGCAGTACGTC. This translates into CASSGQGEGFYEQYV.

The CDR3 DNA is TGTGCCAGCAGGAGGGACCCCTCCTACGAGCAGTACGTC. The encoded protein is CASRRDPSYEQYV. The chain employs TRBV6-6 and TRBJ2-7; either TRBD1 or TRBD2 may supply D (5 bases each). The V end was cut by 6 bases, the J end by 0 bases, with 9 bases between. The germline V gene has CDR1 MNHNY and CDR2 SVGAGI (reference sequence). The CDR3 sequence is 13 residues long.